Detailed here is one T cell receptor beta chain. This clone was detected only once. It has no known antigen specificity. No qualities accompany the bases; no much larger clone lies one base away. Spanning cysteine to phenylalanine, the CDR3 consists of 15 amino acids. The kept DNA is CDR3 alone, 45 bases in frame from the first base. Taken from the germline V gene, the CDR1 and CDR2 loops are MGHRA and YSYEKL. V sheds 5 bases and J sheds 4 bases, leaving 17 bases between their ends. The library was generated by the immunoSEQ multiplex PCR assay. Held by TCRdb, this immuneACCESS table contains in-frame sequences only and omits some clones. Under half of the omission traces to an unresolved V gene where checked; the cause of the rest is unknown. Across this sample there are 700,000 or so clones, with approximately 83% seen only once. In total, the top ten clones hold roughly 0.01% of the sample. The source of the sample is a study of shared T cell receptors in the human thymus listed by TCRdb under 2021. In the study overall: The study investigated the way shared, self-reactive T-cell receptor alpha chains are produced in the human thymus.

The sample was also reused in another study, on human thymus T cells. The second source states: Donors were immunologically healthy infants undergoing open corrective cardiac surgery for congenital heart defects in Finland. Thymus tissue was obtained as surgical resects removed during corrective cardiac surgery. Both the thymic and the peripheral blood repertoires appeared to show biased V and J gene segment usage. According to the related research, thymic TCR repertoires were highly overlapping among unrelated individuals. The study used fewer than ten infant thymus samples plus four related peripheral blood samples to characterize TCR alpha and beta repertoires. The cohort included about six male and two female infants, with donor ages spanning 7 to 244 days. After being mechanically released from the tissue, thymocytes were kept at -70 degrees C in pellets of about 8.5-32 million cells. Genomic DNA was extracted from frozen cell pellets with a QIAsymphony instrument. Using the immunoSEQ multiplex PCR assay, the TCRB and TCRAD loci were amplified from a standardized quantity of quality-controlled genomic DNA. The amplicons spanned the V(D)J region and were long enough to cover the CDR3 and allow V and J genes to be identified. Through the commercial immunoSEQ service, the amplicons were sequenced on an Illumina platform. Primer bias and sequencing errors were corrected as previously described, and TCRAD and TCRB definitions were based on the IMGT database. immunoSEQ Analyzer 3.0 and VDJTools were used for repertoire analysis, which covered basic statistics, V/J segment usage, diversity estimates, rarefaction and pairwise overlap. Chao1, ChaoE, Efron-Thisted, Shannon and inverse Simpson indices were used to estimate diversity, which was also estimated on datasets down-sampled to the smallest sample. Repertoire overlap was determined by strict matching of CDR3 nucleotide sequence, V gene and J gene, and Jaccard-based multidimensional scaling clustering was applied. On average, thymus samples yielded 800,000 or so unique TCRB clonotypes, whereas blood samples yielded about 80,000.

This receptor chain uses TRBV4-1 and TRBJ1-1; the D gene assignment is ambiguous. The clonotype was recovered from a girl less than two years old with a congenital heart defect. Donor details come from another sample of the same person, matched by shared clones. Sequencing was performed on thymocytes. CDR3 reads: CASSYDTPVLTEAFF. At the DNA level, the sequence is TGCGCCAGCAGCTACGACACCCCAGTCCTCACTGAAGCTTTCTTT.